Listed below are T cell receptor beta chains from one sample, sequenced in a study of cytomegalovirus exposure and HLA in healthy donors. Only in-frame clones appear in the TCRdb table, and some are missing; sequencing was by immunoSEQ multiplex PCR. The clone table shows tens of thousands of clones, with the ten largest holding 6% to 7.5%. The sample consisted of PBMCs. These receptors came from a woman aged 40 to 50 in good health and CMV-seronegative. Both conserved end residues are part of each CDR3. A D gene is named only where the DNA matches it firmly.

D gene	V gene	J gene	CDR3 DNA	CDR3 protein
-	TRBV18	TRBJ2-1	TGTGCCAGCGCACCACCAGCGGGCGGCACCGACAATGAGCAGTTCTTC	CASAPPAGGTDNEQFF
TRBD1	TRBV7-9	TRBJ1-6	TGTGCCAGCAGCTTGGGACAGGGGGGTTCGGTCAATTCACCCCTACACTTT	CASSLGQGGSVNSPLHF
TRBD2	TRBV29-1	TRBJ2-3	TGCAGCGTACCGGGGGGGTACACAGATACGCAGTATTTT	CSVPGGYTDTQYF
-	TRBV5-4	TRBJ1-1	TGTGCCAGCAGCTTGTCCCTCACAGGGTCAGGCACTGAAGCTTTCTTT	CASSLSLTGSGTEAFF
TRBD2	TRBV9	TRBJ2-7	TGTGCCAGCAGCGATAGCGGGACTAATATCGCCTACGAGCAGTACTTC	CASSDSGTNIAYEQYF
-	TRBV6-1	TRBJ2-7	TGTGCCAGCAGTGACGTAGGGGTATCCTACGAGCAGTACTTC	CASSDVGVSYEQYF
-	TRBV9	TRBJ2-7	TGTGCCAGCAGCGTAGTGGCTAGCTCCGGCGAGCAGTACTTC	CASSVVASSGEQYF
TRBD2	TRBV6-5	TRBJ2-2	TGTGCCAGCAGCGGGAGGGTCCTGGACACCGGGGAGCTGTTTTTT	CASSGRVLDTGELFF
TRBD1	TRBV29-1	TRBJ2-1	TGCAGCGTTGATTACGGGACAGCCCCGTACAATGAGCAGTTCTTC	CSVDYGTAPYNEQFF
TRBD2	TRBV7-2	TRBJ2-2	TGTGCCAGCAGCTTCCCGGAGCGGGAGGGTTCCACCGGGGAGCTGTTTTTT	CASSFPEREGSTGELFF
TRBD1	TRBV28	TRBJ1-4	TGTGCCAGCAGTACCAGGGACAGGGGGGACGAAAAACTGTTTTTT	CASSTRDRGDEKLFF
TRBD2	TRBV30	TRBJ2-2	TGTGCCTCCAGGACTAGTTCAGGCGGGGAGCTGTTTTTT	CASRTSSGGELFF
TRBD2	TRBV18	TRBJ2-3	TGTGCCAGCTCACCGTTAGCGGGAGCCGGCACAGATACGCAGTATTTT	CASSPLAGAGTDTQYF
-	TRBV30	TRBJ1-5	TGTGCCTGGAGTGTACTAGGGCAGAGGGGCAATCAGCCCCAGCATTTT	CAWSVLGQRGNQPQHF
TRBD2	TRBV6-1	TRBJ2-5	TGTGCCAGCAGTGAAACGGGACTAGCGGGGGGAGAGACCCAGTACTTC	CASSETGLAGGETQYF
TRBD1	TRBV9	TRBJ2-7	TGTGCCAGCAGCGCGGGGATCGACAGGGCTCCCTACGAGCAGTACTTC	CASSAGIDRAPYEQYF
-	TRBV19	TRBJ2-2	TGTGCCAGTAAGTCGGGACACTACACCGGGGAGCTGTTTTTT	CASKSGHYTGELFF
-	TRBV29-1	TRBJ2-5	TGCAGCGGCAGAATGGAGGGAGAGACCCAGTACTTC	CSGRMEGETQYF
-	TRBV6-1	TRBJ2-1	TGTGCCAGCCACCCGAGGGGACTCTACAATGAGCAGTTCTTC	CASHPRGLYNEQFF
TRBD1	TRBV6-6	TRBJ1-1	TGTGCCAGCAGTGGACAGGGGGCGTTTCGTACTGAAGCTTTCTTT	CASSGQGAFRTEAFF
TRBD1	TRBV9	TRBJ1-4	TGTGCCAGCAGCGTAGAGCCAGGGGGTGAAAAACTGTTTTTT	CASSVEPGGEKLFF
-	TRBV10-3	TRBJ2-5	TGTGCCATCAGTGAAGGAGGGAACCTTTACCAAGAGACCCAGTACTTC	CAISEGGNLYQETQYF
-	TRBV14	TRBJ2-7	TGTGCCAGCAGCCAAGAGCTGAGCGCCGGGTACGAGCAGTACTTC	CASSQELSAGYEQYF
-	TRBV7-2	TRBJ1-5	TGTGCCAGCAGCTTAATTTCCGGGGTGAGCAATCAGCCCCAGCATTTT	CASSLISGVSNQPQHF
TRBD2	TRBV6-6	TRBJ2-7	TGTGCCAGCAGACTAGCGGGGAACTACGAGCAGTACTTC	CASRLAGNYEQYF
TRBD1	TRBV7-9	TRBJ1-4	TGTGCCAGCAGCCCCGGGACAGGGGGTCATGAAAAACTGTTTTTT	CASSPGTGGHEKLFF
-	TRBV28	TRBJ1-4	TGTGCCAGCAGTTTACGAGGGGAGGAGGAAAAACTGTTTTTT	CASSLRGEEEKLFF
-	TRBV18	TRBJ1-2	TGTGCCAGCTCACCATTCAGTAATGATGGCTACACCTTC	CASSPFSNDGYTF
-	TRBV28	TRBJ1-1	TGTGCCAGCAGACAACTGCCGCAGGGGAACACTGAAGCTTTCTTT	CASRQLPQGNTEAFF
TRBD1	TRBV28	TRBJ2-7	TGTGCCAGCAGTACCACGGGGACAGGGGGGGCTTGGGAGCAGTACTTC	CASSTTGTGGAWEQYF
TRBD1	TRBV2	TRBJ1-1	TGTGCCAGCAGTTTAACAGGGGAAGGGAACACTGAAGCTTTCTTT	CASSLTGEGNTEAFF
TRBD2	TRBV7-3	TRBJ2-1	TGTGCCAGCAGCCGCTCCGGGACTAGCGGGTACGGAGTCGATGAGCAGTTCTTC	CASSRSGTSGYGVDEQFF